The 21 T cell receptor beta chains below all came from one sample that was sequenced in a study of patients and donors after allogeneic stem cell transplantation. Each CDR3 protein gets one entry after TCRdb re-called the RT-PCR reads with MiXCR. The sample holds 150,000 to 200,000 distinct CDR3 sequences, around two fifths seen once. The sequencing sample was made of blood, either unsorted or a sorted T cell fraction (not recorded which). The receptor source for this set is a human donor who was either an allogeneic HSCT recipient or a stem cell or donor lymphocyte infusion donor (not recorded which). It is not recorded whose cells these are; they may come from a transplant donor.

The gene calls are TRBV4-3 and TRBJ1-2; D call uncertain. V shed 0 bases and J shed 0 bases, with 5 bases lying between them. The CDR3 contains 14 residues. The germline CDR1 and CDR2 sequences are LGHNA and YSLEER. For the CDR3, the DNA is TGCGCCAGCAGCCAAGAAAGTTCTAACTATGGCTACACCTTC. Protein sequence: CASSQESSNYGYTF.

Here the CDR3 DNA reads TGTGCCAGCAGCCAAGCCGACAGGAACACTGAAGCTTTCTTT. Translation: CASSQADRNTEAFF. This rearrangement joins TRBV27 to TRBJ1-1; D is perhaps TRBD1 (5 bases). The V end was cut by 6 bases, the J end by 1 base, with 12 bases between. CDR3 length equals 14 residues. The germline CDR1 and CDR2 sequences are MNHEY and SMNVEV (reference sequence).

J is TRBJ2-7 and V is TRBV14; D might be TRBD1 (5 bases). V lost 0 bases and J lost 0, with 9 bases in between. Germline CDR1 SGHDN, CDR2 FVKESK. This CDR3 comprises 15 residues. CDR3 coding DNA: TGTGCCAGCAGCCAAGAACAGGTTAGCTCCTACGAGCAGTACTTC. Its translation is CASSQEQVSSYEQYF.

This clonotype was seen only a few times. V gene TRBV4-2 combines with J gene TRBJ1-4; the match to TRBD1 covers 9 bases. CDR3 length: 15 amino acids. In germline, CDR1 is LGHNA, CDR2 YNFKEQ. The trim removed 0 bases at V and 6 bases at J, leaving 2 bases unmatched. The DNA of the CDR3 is TGTGCCAGCAGCCAAGAAAGACAGGGGGATGAAAAACTGTTTTTT. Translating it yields CASSQERQGDEKLFF.

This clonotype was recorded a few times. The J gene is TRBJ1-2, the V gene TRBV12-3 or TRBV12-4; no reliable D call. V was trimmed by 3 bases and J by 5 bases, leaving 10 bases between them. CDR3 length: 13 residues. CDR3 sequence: CASSFTQTYGYTF. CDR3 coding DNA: TGTGCCAGCAGTTTTACCCAGACTTATGGCTACACCTTC.

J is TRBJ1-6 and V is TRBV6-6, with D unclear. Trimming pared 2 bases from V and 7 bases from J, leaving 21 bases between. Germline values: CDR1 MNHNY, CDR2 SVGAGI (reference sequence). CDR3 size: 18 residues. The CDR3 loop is CASSYLLESSRANSPLHF. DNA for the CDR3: TGTGCCAGCAGTTACCTCCTCGAAAGCAGTAGGGCCAATTCACCCCTCCACTTT.

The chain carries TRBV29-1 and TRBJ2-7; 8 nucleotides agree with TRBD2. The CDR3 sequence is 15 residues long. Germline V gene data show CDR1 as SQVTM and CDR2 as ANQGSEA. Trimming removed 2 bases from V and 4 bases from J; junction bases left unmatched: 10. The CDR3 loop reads CSVESAGGVSYEQYF. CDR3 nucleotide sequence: TGCAGCGTTGAATCGGCGGGGGGCGTTAGTTACGAGCAGTACTTC.

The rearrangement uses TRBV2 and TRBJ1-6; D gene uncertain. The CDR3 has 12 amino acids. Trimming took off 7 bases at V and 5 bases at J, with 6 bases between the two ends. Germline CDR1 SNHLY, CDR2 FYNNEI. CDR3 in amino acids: CASKADNSPLHF. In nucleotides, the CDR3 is TGTGCCAGCAAGGCAGATAATTCACCCCTCCACTTT.

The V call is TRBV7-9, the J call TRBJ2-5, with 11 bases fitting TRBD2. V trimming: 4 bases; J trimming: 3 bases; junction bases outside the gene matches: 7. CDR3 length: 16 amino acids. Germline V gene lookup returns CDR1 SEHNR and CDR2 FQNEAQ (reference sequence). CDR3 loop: CASSSHTSGSEETQYF. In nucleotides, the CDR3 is TGTGCCAGCAGCTCCCACACTAGCGGGAGTGAAGAGACCCAGTACTTC.

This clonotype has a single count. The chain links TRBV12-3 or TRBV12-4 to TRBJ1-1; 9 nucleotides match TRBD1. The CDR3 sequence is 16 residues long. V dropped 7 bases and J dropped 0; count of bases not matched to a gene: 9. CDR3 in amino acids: CASTWGQGMMNTEAFF. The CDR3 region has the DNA TGTGCCAGCACCTGGGGACAGGGAATGATGAACACTGAAGCTTTCTTT.

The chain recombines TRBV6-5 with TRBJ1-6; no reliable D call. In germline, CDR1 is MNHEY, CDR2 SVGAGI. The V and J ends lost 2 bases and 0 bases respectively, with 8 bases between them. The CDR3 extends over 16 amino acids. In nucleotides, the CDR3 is TGTGCCAGCAGTTACGACGGTAGCTCCTATAATTCACCCCTCCACTTT. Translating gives CASSYDGSSYNSPLHF.

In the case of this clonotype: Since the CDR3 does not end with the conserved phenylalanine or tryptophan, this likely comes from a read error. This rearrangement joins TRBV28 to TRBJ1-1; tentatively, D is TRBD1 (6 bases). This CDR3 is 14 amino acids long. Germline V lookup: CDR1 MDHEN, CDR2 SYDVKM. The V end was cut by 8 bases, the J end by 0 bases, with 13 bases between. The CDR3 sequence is CASARGGLNTEAFL. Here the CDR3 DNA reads TGTGCCAGCGCCAGGGGCGGTTTGAACACTGAAGCTTTCTTA.

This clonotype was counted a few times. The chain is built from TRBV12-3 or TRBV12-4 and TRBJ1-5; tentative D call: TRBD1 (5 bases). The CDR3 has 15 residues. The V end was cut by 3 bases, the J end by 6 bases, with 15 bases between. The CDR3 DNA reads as TGTGCCAGCAGTTTGAAGGGGATTTCTGCTCAGCCCCAGCATTTT. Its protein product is CASSLKGISAQPQHF.

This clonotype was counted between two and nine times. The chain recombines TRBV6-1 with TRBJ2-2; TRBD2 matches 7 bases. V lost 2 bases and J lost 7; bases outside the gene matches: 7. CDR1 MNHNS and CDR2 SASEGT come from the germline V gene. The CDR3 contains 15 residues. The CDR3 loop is CASSEIGGSFGELFF. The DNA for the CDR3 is TGTGCCAGCAGTGAAATCGGGGGGAGTTTCGGGGAGCTGTTTTTT.

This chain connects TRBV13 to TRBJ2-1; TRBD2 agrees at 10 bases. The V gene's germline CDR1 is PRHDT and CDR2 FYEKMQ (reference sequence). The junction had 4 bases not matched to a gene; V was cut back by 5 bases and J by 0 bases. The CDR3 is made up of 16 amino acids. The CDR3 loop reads CASSHSSGSSYNEQFF. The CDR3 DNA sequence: TGTGCCAGCAGCCATTCTAGCGGGAGCTCCTACAATGAGCAGTTCTTC.

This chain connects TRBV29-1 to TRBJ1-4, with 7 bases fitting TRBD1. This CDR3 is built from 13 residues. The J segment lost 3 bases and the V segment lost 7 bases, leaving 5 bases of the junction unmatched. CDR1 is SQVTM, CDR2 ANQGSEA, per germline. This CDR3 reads CSGATGSNEKLFF. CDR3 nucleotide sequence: TGCAGCGGTGCGACAGGGTCTAATGAAAAACTGTTTTTT.

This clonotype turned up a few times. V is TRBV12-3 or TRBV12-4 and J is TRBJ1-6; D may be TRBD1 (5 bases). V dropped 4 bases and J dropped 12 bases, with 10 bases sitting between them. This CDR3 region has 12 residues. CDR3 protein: CASSWGEQPLHF. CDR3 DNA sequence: TGTGCCAGCAGTTGGGGGGAACAACCCCTCCACTTT.

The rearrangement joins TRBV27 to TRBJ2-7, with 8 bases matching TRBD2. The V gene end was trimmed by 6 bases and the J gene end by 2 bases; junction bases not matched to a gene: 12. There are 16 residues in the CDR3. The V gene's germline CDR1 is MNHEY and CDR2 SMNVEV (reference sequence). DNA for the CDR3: TGTGCCAGCAGCCCGTTAGGTGAGCGGGGGACCTACGAGCAGTACTTC. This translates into CASSPLGERGTYEQYF.

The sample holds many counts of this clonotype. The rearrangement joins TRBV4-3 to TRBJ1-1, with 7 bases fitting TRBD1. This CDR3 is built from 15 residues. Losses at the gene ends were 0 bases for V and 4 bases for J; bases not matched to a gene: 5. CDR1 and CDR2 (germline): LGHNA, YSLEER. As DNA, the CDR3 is TGCGCCAGCAGCCAAGAAGGAGGGGGCGTCACTGAAGCTTTCTTT. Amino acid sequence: CASSQEGGGVTEAFF.

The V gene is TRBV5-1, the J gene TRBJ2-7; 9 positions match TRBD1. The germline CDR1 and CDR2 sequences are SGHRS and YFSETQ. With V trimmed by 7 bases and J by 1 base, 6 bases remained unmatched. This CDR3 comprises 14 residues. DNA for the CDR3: TGCGCCAGCGGCGACAGGGGGAATTCCTACGAGCAGTACTTC. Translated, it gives CASGDRGNSYEQYF. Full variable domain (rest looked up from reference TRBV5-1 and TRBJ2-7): KAGVTQTPRYLIKTRGQQVTLSCSPISGHRSVSWYQQTPGQGLQFLFEYFSETQRNKGNFPGRFSGRQFSNSRSEMNVSTLELGDSALYLCASGDRGNSYEQYFGPGTRLTVT.

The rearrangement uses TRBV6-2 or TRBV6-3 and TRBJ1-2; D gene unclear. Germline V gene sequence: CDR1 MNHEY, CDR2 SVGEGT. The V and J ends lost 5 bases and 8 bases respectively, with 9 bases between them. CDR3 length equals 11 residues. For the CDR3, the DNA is TGTGCCAGCAGTGTGGGTGCAGGCTACACCTTC. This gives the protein CASSVGAGYTF.